One and the same sample provided the 17 T cell receptor beta chains below, sequenced in a study of CXCR3-negative and CXCR3-positive naive CD8 T cells. Study-wide findings and caveats: Researchers report that CXCR3-positive naive cells carry more hydrophobic TRB CDR3s than CXCR3-negative naive cells.

Which antigens these TCRs recognize remains unknown. It was by 5' RACE with UMI labels that the TRB cDNA libraries were prepared. TCRdb re-called the 5' RACE reads, yielding one record per CDR3 amino acid sequence without DNA. This listing includes around 60,000 distinct CDR3 sequences. Material: naive CXCR3+ CD8+ T cells from blood. The subset was: CD45RO-CCR7+CD27+CD95- naive CD8+ T cells expressing CXCR3 (TNR3+). The receptor set was obtained from a human donor in good health. Some clones in this sample may be carry-over from other donors' samples.

The chain has TRBV12-3 or TRBV12-4 and TRBJ2-7. This CDR3 is 11 amino acids long. The CDR3 is CASSNYYEQYF.

The chain recombines TRBV24-1 with TRBJ2-3; TCRdb calls TRBD1, which cannot be checked without DNA. This CDR3 has 19 residues. Germline V gives CDR1 KGHDR, CDR2 SFDVKD. The CDR3 region is CATSDPQAGALLNTDTQYF.

This sequence joins TRBV4-3 and TRBJ2-7. Germline CDR1 and CDR2: LGHNA and YSLEER. The CDR3 length is 13 residues. CDR3 region: CASSGLFTYEQYF.

This rearrangement joins TRBV11-2 to TRBJ2-4; the D call from TCRdb, TRBD1, cannot be confirmed without DNA. In germline, CDR1 is SGHAT, CDR2 FQNNGV. The CDR3 has 16 residues. CDR3 sequence: CASSARGGGTKNIQYF.

The chain joins TRBV20-1 to TRBJ2-5; lacking DNA, the TRBD1 call made by TCRdb goes unchecked. The V gene's germline CDR1 is DFQATT and CDR2 SNEGSKA (reference sequence). The CDR3 loop spans 19 amino acids. CDR3 residues: CSAKGPTSGTVLPMETQYF.

This chain links TRBV18 with TRBJ1-1. This CDR3 spans 14 amino acids. Looked up from germline, CDR1 is KGHSH and CDR2 is LQKENI. CDR3 residues: CASSLTRENPEAFF.

V usage is TRBV21-1 and J usage is TRBJ1-1; with no DNA, the TCRdb D assignment of TRBD1 cannot be verified. TRBV21-1 is described as a pseudogene. CDR3 size: 15 residues. CDR3 in amino acids: CASSKARGGNTEAFF.

The chain is built from TRBV15 and TRBJ2-1; TCRdb names TRBD1, which stays unverified in the absence of DNA. Germline V gene data show CDR1 as LNHNV and CDR2 as YYDKDF (reference sequence). The CDR3 sequence is 15 residues long. The CDR3 loop is CASAFGTGSYNEQFF. Filled out from reference TRBV15 and TRBJ2-1, the complete variable domain reads DAMVIQNPRYQVTQFGKPVTLSCSQTLNHNVMYWYQQKSSQAPKLLFHYYDKDFNNEADTPDNFQSRRPNTSFCFLDIRSPGLGDTAMYLCASAFGTGSYNEQFFGPGTRLTVL.

This chain connects TRBV6-2 or TRBV6-3 to TRBJ2-3. This CDR3 contains 13 residues. CDR1 is MNHEY, CDR2 SVGEGT, per germline. CDR3 amino acids: CASAQKSTDTQYF.

V gene TRBV6-2 or TRBV6-3 combines with J gene TRBJ2-5; checking the TCRdb D call of TRBD1 is not possible without DNA. Germline loops: CDR1 MNHEY, CDR2 SVGEGT. The CDR3 is 13 amino acids. The CDR3: CASSPTGTETQYF.

CDR3: CASSEGNSPLHF. The J gene is TRBJ1-6, the V gene TRBV25-1. The CDR3 spans 12 residues. Germline CDR1 is MGHDK and CDR2 is SYGVNS.

This chain joins TRBV2 and TRBJ1-1. The CDR3 is made up of 13 amino acids. Germline V CDR1 and CDR2: SNHLY, FYNNEI. CDR3 loop: CASSTSENTEAFF. Filled out from reference TRBV2 and TRBJ1-1, the complete variable domain reads EPEVTQTPSHQVTQMGQEVILRCVPISNHLYFYWYRQILGQKVEFLVSFYNNEISEKSEIFDDQFSVERPDGSNFTLKIRSTKLEDSAMYFCASSTSENTEAFFGQGTRLTVV.

V gene TRBV7-6 combines with J gene TRBJ2-2. Germline V gene sequence: CDR1 SGHVS, CDR2 FNYEAQ. CDR3 length: 15 amino acids. Here the CDR3 reads CASSLVLGNTGELFF. Combining the CDR3 with reference TRBV7-6 and TRBJ2-2 gives the whole variable domain GAGVSQSPRYKVTKRGQDVALRCDPISGHVSLYWYRQALGQGPEFLTYFNYEAQQDKSGLPNDRFSAERPEGSISTLTIQRTEQRDSAMYRCASSLVLGNTGELFFGEGSRLTVL.

The rearrangement joins TRBV4-1 to TRBJ2-7. Per germline, CDR1 MGHRA and CDR2 YSYEKL. The CDR3 runs 12 residues. The CDR3 sequence is CASKTGPYEQYF.

The chain is built from TRBV7-6 and TRBJ2-3. Looked up from germline, CDR1 is SGHVS and CDR2 is FNYEAQ. This CDR3 is built from 14 residues. The CDR3 protein is CASSLAGGTDTQYF. Complete variable domain (other parts from reference TRBV7-6 and TRBJ2-3): GAGVSQSPRYKVTKRGQDVALRCDPISGHVSLYWYRQALGQGPEFLTYFNYEAQQDKSGLPNDRFSAERPEGSISTLTIQRTEQRDSAMYRCASSLAGGTDTQYFGPGTRLTVL.

V gene TRBV20-1 combines with J gene TRBJ1-6. Germline CDR1 reads DFQATT; CDR2 reads SNEGSKA (reference sequence). The CDR3 has 14 residues. CDR3 amino acids: CSARGPSVNSPLHF.

J is TRBJ2-5 and V is TRBV29-1; the TRBD1 assignment by TCRdb is unverifiable without DNA. The CDR3 runs 14 residues. Germline CDR1 and CDR2: SQVTM and ANQGSEA. This CDR3 reads CSVDGRGWDETQYF.